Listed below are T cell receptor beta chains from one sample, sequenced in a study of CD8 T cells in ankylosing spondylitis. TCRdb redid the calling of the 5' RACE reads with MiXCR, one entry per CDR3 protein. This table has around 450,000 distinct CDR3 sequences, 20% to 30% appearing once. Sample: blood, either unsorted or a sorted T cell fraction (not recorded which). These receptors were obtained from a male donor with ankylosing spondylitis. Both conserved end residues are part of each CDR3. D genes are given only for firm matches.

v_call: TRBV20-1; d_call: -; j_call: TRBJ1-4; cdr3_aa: CSARDLGQSLAANEKLFF
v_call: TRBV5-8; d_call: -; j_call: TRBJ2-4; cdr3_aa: CASSLGLGPGYF
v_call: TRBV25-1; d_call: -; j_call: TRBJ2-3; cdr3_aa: CASSELRGTDTQYF
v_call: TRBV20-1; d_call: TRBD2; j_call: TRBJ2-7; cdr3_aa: CSASAGDGGRAHYEQYF
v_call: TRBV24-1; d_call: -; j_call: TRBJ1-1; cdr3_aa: CATMDSLYTEAFF
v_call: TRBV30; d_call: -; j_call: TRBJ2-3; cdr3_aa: CAWSLGLNTDTQYF
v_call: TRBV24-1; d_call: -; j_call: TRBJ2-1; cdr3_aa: CATSDRGREKPYNEQFF
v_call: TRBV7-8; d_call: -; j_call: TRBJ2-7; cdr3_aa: CASSLEVGWTYEQYF
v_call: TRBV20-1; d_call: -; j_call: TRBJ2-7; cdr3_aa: CSAKGYEQYF
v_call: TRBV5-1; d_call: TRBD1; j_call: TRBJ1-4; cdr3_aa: CASSRTGANEKLFF
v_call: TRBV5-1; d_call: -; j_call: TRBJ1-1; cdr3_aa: CASSLGVALNTEAFF
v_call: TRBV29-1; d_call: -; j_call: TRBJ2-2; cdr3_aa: CSVGDAGELFF
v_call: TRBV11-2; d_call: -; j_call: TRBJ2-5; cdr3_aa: CASNLGGGETQYF
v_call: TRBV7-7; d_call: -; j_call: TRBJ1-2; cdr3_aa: CASSLDREIYGYTF
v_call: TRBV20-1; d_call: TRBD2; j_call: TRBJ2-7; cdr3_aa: CSASFRLAGGNEQYF
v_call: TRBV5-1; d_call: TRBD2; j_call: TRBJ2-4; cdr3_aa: CASSLGLAEENIQYF
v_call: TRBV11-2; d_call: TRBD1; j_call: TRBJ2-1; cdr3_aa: CASSARTGAYNEQFF
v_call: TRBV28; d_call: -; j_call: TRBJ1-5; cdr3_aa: CASSWSEVGQPQHF
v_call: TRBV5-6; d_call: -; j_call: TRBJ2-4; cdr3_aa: CASSLASRTHINIQYF
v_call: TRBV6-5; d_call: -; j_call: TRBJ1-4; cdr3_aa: CASSSGGFDEKLFF
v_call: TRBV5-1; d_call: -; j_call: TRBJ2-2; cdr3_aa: CASSLDTDTGELFF
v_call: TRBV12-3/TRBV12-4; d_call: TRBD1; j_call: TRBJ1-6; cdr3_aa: CASSGQGYSPLHF
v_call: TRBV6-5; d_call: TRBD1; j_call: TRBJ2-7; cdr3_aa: CASSYFKETGSYEQYF
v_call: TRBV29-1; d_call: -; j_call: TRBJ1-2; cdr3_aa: CSVDSLGANYGYTF
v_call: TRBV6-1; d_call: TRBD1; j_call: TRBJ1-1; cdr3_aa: CASSRSWTGVTEAFF